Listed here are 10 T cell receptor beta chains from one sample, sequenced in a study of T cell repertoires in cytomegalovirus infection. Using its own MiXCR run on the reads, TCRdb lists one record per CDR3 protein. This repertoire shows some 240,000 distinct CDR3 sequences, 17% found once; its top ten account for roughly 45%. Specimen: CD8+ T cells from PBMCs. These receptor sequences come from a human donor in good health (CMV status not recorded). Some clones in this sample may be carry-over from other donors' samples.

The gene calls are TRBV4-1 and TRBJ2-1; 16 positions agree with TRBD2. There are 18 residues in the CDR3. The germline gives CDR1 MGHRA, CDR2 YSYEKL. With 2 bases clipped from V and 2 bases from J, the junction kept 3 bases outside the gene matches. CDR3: CASSQRGLAGGTYNEQFF. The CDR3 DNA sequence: TGCGCCAGCAGCCAACGGGGACTAGCGGGGGGGACCTACAATGAGCAGTTCTTC.

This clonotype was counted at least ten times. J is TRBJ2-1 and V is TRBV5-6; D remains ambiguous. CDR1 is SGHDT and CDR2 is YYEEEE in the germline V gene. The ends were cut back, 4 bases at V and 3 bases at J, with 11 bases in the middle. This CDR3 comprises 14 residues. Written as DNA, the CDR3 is TGTGCCAGCAGCCCGTCCGTGGTCTACAATGAGCAGTTCTTC. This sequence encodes CASSPSVVYNEQFF.

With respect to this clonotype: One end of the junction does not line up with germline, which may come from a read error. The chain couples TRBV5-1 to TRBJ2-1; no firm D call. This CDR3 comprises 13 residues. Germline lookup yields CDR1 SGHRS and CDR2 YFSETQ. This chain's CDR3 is CASSFNSNNERFF. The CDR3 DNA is TGCGCCAGCAGCTTCAACAGTAACAATGAGCGGTTCTTC. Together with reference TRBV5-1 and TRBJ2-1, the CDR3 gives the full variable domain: KAGVTQTPRYLIKTRGQQVTLSCSPISGHRSVSWYQQTPGQGLQFLFEYFSETQRNKGNFPGRFSGRQFSNSRSEMNVSTLELGDSALYLCASSFNSNNERFFGPGTRLTVL.

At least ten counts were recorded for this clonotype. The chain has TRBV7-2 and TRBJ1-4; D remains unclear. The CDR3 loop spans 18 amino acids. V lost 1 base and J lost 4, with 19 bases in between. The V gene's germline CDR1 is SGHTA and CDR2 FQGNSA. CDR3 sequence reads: CASSLEAVRSGHNEKLFF. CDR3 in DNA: TGTGCCAGCAGCTTAGAAGCGGTGAGGTCCGGCCATAATGAAAAACTGTTTTTT.

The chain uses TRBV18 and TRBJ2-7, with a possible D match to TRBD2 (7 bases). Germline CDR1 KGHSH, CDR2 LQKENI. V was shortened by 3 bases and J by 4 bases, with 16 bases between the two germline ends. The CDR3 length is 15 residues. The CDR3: CASSPPGGNGYEQYF. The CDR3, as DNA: TGTGCCAGCTCACCTCCGGGGGGCAATGGATACGAGCAGTACTTC.

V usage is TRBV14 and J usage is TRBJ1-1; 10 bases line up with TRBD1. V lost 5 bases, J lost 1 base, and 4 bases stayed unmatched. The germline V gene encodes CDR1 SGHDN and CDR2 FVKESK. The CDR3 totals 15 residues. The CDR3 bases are TGTGCCAGCAGCACGAGACAGGGGGCGAACACTGAAGCTTTCTTT. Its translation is CASSTRQGANTEAFF.

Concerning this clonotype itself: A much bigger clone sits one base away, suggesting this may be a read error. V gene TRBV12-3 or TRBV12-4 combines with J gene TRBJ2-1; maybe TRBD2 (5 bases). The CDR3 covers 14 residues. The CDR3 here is CASSLEEADNEEFF. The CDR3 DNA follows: TGTGCCAGCAGTTTGGAGGAGGCAGACAATGAGGAGTTCTTC.

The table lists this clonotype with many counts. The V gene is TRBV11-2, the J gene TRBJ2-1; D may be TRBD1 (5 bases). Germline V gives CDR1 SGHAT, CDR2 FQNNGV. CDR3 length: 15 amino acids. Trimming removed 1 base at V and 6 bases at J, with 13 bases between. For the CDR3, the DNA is TGTGCCAGCAGCTTAGTCGCAGGGTCTAGCAATGAGCAGTTCTTC. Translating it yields CASSLVAGSSNEQFF.

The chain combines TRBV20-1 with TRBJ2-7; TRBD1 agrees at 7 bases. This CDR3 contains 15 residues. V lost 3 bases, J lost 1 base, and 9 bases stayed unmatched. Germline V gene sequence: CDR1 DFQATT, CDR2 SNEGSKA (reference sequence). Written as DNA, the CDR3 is TGCAGTGCTAGGGCACGGGACAGATTTTCCTACGAGCAGTACTTC. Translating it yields CSARARDRFSYEQYF.

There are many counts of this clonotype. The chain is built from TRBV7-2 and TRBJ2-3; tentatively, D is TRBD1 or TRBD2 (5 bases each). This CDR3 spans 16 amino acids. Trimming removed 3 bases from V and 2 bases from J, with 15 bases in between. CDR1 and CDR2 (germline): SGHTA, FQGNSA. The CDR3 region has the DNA TGTGCCAGCAGCTTCAGCCCCGGGACCAACACAGATACGCAGTATTTT. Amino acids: CASSFSPGTNTDTQYF.